Below are 23 T cell receptor beta chains sequenced from a single sample in a study of tumor and adjacent non-tumor tissue in lung cancer (dated by TCRdb to 2016 to 2019). The method was multiplex PCR. Sequencing used an Illumina HiSeq 2500. TCRbeta libraries were built by three rounds of nested PCR using primers (Table S4), following protocols modified from ARM-PCR. The public sequencing data were trimmed at Q25 with fastp and processed into clonotypes with MiXCR by TCRdb, which kept only in-frame beta chains. Each CDR3 protein gets just one entry, which takes the most common genes and DNA from the rows behind it. The sample contains some 99,000 distinct CDR3 sequences, about 61% of them found a single time. The ten largest make up roughly 19% of the sample. RNA was extracted from bulk unsorted tissue and checked for quality with a NanoDrop ND-1000 and an Agilent 2100. Distant non-tumor tissue taken more than 3 cm from the tumor edge was used as the normal lung sample.

The sequenced sample was distant non-tumor lung tissue. The receptors stem from a man between 60 and 75 years old with non-small cell lung cancer.

With respect to this clonotype: One base away lies a much larger clone, so this may be a sequencing read error. The chain couples TRBV14 to TRBJ2-2; no clear D. V shed 1 base and J shed 4 bases, with 7 bases lying between them. The CDR3 spans 14 residues. Per the germline V gene, CDR1 is SGHDN and CDR2 is FVKESK. The CDR3 is CASSQAIITGELFF. The CDR3 DNA follows: TGTGCCAGCAGCCAAGCCATTATCACCGGGGAGCTGTTTTTT.

Points on this clonotype: One junction end does not reproduce the germline sequence, and a read error may be involved. The chain's CDR3 is CSAIGQGGGERLFF. For the CDR3, the DNA is TGCAGTGCTATCGGACAGGGCGGTGGTGAAAGACTGTTTTTT. The chain links TRBV20-1 to TRBJ1-4, with 8 bases aligning to TRBD1. The CDR3 spans 14 residues. Germline loops: CDR1 DFQATT, CDR2 SNEGSKA (reference sequence).

As for this clonotype: One end of the junction does not line up with germline, which may come from a read error. The J gene is TRBJ2-7, the V gene TRBV29-1; possible D gene TRBD2, 5 bases. The CDR3 totals 13 residues. Germline values: CDR1 SQVTM, CDR2 ANQGSEA. The CDR3 here is CSVVRDAGYEQYF. The CDR3 DNA follows: TGCAGTGTTGTCCGGGATGCCGGTTACGAGCAGTACTTC.

Comment on this clonotype: Since a much larger clone is just one base distant, this may be a read error. The chain carries TRBV12-3 or TRBV12-4 and TRBJ1-3, with 11 bases fitting TRBD1. This CDR3 is built from 13 residues. In nucleotides, the CDR3 is TGTGTCAGCAGTCTTGGACAGGGGGCTGAAATATATTTT. This gives the protein CVSSLGQGAEIYF.

Notes on this clonotype: At one boundary the junction diverges from the germline segment, which might be a read error. CDR3 coding DNA: TGTACCAGCAGCTTAGTTGGGGTTCATGAGCAGTTCTTC. Encoded protein: CTSSLVGVHEQFF. This chain joins TRBV11-1 and TRBJ2-1; no firm D call. Per the germline V gene, CDR1 is SGHAT and CDR2 is FQDESV (reference sequence). The CDR3 extends over 13 amino acids.

This clonotype was picked up a small number of times. One end of the junction varies from germline; a read error may be responsible. The chain couples TRBV11-3 to TRBJ2-6, with D perhaps matching TRBD1 (6 bases). The germline V gene has CDR1 SGHNT and CDR2 YENEEA. This CDR3 contains 15 residues. CDR3: CASSQQGSGAKVLTF. The CDR3 DNA is TGTGCTAGCAGCCAACAGGGCTCTGGGGCCAAAGTCCTGACTTTC.

In this sample, this clonotype turned up many times. The chain couples TRBV29-1 to TRBJ2-2, with a weak D call TRBD1 (6 bases). Germline CDR1 and CDR2: SQVTM and ANQGSEA. Trimming shortened V by 5 bases and J by 9 bases, and 10 bases separated the two germline ends. CDR3 length equals 11 residues. CDR3 loop: CSVIRGRELFF. The DNA for the CDR3 is TGCAGCGTTATCAGGGGCCGGGAGCTGTTTTTT.

This chain links TRBV7-2 with TRBJ2-3; TRBD2 aligns across 7 bases. The CDR3 loop spans 17 amino acids. The V segment lost 2 bases and the J segment 1 base; nucleotides outside the gene matches: 9. Germline V gives CDR1 SGHTA, CDR2 FQGNSA. The CDR3 region has the DNA TGTGCCAGCAGCTTAAGGTGCGGGAGCTTGGGCACAGATACGCAGTATTTT. Amino acid sequence: CASSLRCGSLGTDTQYF.

This chain uses TRBV5-4 with TRBJ2-5; D remains ambiguous. V gave up 3 bases and J gave up 2 bases, with 14 bases separating them. Germline CDR1 and CDR2: SGHNT and YYREEE (reference sequence). This CDR3 has 15 residues. In nucleotides, the CDR3 is TGTGCCAGCAGCTCGGATTGGGATAAGCAAGAGACCCAGTACTTC. Protein sequence: CASSSDWDKQETQYF.

This clonotype is a singleton in its sample. The CDR3 does not close with the conserved phenylalanine or tryptophan, likely indicating a read error. The chain links TRBV12-3 or TRBV12-4 to TRBJ2-7; D unclear. The CDR3 has 12 amino acids. Written as DNA, the CDR3 is TGTGCCAGTAGTTTTCATAGGGTCGAGCAGTACTAC. The encoded protein is CASSFHRVEQYY.

This clonotype is large in the sample. V gene TRBV11-1 combines with J gene TRBJ2-7; D unclear. V dropped 3 bases and J dropped 2 bases, with 11 bases sitting between them. This CDR3 is 14 amino acids long. In germline, CDR1 is SGHAT, CDR2 FQDESV (reference sequence). CDR3 coding DNA: TGTGCCAGCAGCTTTCCCGGCGGCGCCTACGAGCAGTACTTC. Translating gives CASSFPGGAYEQYF.

This clonotype was seen more than once but under ten times. The junction shows a germline mismatch at one end, possibly a read error. The chain links TRBV6-5 to TRBJ1-3; 8 nucleotides agree with TRBD1. Per germline, CDR1 MNHEY and CDR2 SVGAGI. The CDR3 contains 14 residues. CDR3 sequence: CVSSRGTGGNTIYF. CDR3 bases: TGTGTCAGCAGCCGCGGGACAGGAGGGAACACCATATATTTT.

In regard to this clonotype: The conserved final phenylalanine or tryptophan is absent from the CDR3, which likely points to a read error. Written as DNA, the CDR3 is TGTACCAGCAGCCCACAGGGGGCTGAAGCTTTCCTT. It codes for CTSSPQGAEAFL. The gene calls are TRBV7-9 and TRBJ1-1; TRBD1 matches 8 bases. The CDR3 loop spans 12 amino acids. CDR1 SEHNR and CDR2 FQNEAQ come from the germline V gene (reference sequence).

This clonotype was picked up a small number of times. Sequence at one end of the junction differs from germline and may be a read error. The CDR3 nucleotides read TGTGCCAGCAGCTTAGTGGTGGTTCATGAGCAGTTATTC. Encoded protein: CASSLVVVHEQLF. The chain carries TRBV11-1 and TRBJ2-1; no clear D. The germline gives CDR1 SGHAT, CDR2 FQDESV (reference sequence). The CDR3 totals 13 residues.

A note on this clonotype: This could be a read error, since a much larger clone is one nucleotide away. As the CDR3 is not closed by the conserved phenylalanine or tryptophan, this likely results from a read error. The rearrangement joins TRBV11-3 to TRBJ2-5; the D is unclear. The CDR3 sequence is 12 residues long. From germline, CDR1 is SGHNT and CDR2 YENEEA. The CDR3 spells CASSSLQGTQYL. DNA for the CDR3: TGCGCCAGCAGCTCGCTCCAAGGGACCCAGTACCTC.

J is TRBJ2-7 and V is TRBV6-2 or TRBV6-3; TRBD1 might be the D (5 bases). V lost 7 bases to trimming and J lost 2 bases, with 18 bases between them. The CDR3 loop spans 15 amino acids. The germline gives CDR1 MNHEY, CDR2 SVGEGT. The CDR3 DNA is TGTGCCAGCACCCTGACGACAGTGGGGACCTACGAGCAGTACTTC. Amino acid sequence: CASTLTTVGTYEQYF.

A word on this clonotype: A much larger clone differs from this one at a single base, so this may be a read error. V usage is TRBV5-1 and J usage is TRBJ2-3, with D hard to call. Trimming removed 5 bases from V and 1 base from J, with 8 bases in between. Germline CDR1 is SGHRS and CDR2 is YFSETQ. The CDR3 extends over 13 amino acids. Written as DNA, the CDR3 is TGCGCCAGCAGGTTCGACCGCACAGATACGCAGTATTTT. Amino acids: CASRFDRTDTQYF.

This clonotype was found many times. The chain uses TRBV20-1 and TRBJ1-6, with unresolved D. Trimming stripped 2 bases from V and 7 bases from J, with 9 bases between. Per germline, CDR1 DFQATT and CDR2 SNEGSKA (reference sequence). This CDR3 is built from 13 residues. The DNA for the CDR3 is TGCAGTGCTAGATCCAGTTTCAATTCACCCCTCCACTTT. Translation gives CSARSSFNSPLHF.

The chain combines TRBV11-2 with TRBJ2-1; tentatively, D is TRBD2 (5 bases). Trimming took off 4 bases at V and 9 bases at J, with 7 bases between the two ends. The CDR3 spans 11 residues. Germline loops: CDR1 SGHAT, CDR2 FQNNGV. This CDR3 reads CASSSLGEQFF. The CDR3 coding sequence is TGTGCCAGCAGCTCACTAGGTGAGCAGTTCTTC.

About this clonotype itself: One end of the junction does not line up with germline, which may come from a read error. This chain uses TRBV11-2 with TRBJ2-6, with a weak D call TRBD1 (6 bases). Germline V gene sequence: CDR1 SGHAT, CDR2 FQNNGV. CDR3 size: 16 residues. CDR3 sequence reads: CASSSGMGARASVLTF. The CDR3 region has the DNA TGTGCCAGCAGCTCGGGCATGGGGGCTAGGGCCAGCGTCCTGACTTTC.

Turning to this clonotype: A junction boundary mismatches the germline segment, possibly from a read error. The chain is built from TRBV12-3 or TRBV12-4 and TRBJ1-1; D is ambiguous. CDR3 length: 10 residues. The CDR3 here is CTSSGRGAFF. DNA for the CDR3: TGTACCAGCAGTGGGCGAGGAGCTTTCTTT.

On this clonotype: As the CDR3 is not closed by the conserved phenylalanine or tryptophan, this likely results from a read error. The rearrangement joins TRBV20-1 to TRBJ2-5; D gene uncertain. Per germline, CDR1 DFQATT and CDR2 SNEGSKA (reference sequence). This CDR3 contains 13 residues. This CDR3 is CIARQVLEETQYL. The CDR3 coding sequence is TGCATTGCTAGGCAGGTGCTGGAAGAGACCCAGTACTTA.

Remarks on this clonotype: The CDR3 end shows no conserved phenylalanine or tryptophan, and so a read error is likely. This chain uses TRBV4-3 with TRBJ1-4; D is unclear. Germline CDR1 LGHNA, CDR2 YSLEER. The germline V and J ends were trimmed by 0 bases and 8 bases, with 7 bases remaining between them. The CDR3 is made up of 13 amino acids. CDR3 sequence reads: CASSQDRKEKLFS. The DNA of the CDR3 is TGCGCCAGCAGCCAAGATCGAAAAGAAAAACTGTTTTCG.